The present T cell receptor (beta chain) was sequenced within a study of T cell repertoires in cytomegalovirus infection. Overall study: HLA-C-restricted CMV epitopes, recently identified, and well-studied HLA-B-restricted ones were used by the study. The public TCR beta signatures pointed to both CMV infection and matching HLA type.

Regarding this clonotype: Its cognate antigen is unknown.

Notes on the study in general: Within the response measured ex vivo, HLA-C-restricted CMV-specific TCR beta clonotypes were dominant. Cumulative public TCR beta family frequency identified carriers of CMV plus the relevant HLA.

Germline V gene data show CDR1 as SGHVS and CDR2 as FNYEAQ. The CDR3 is 16 residues long. Losses at the gene ends were 2 bases for V and 3 bases for J; bases not matched to a gene: 6. Each CDR3 protein gets one entry after TCRdb re-called the reads with MiXCR. The sample consists of 700,000 to 850,000 distinct CDR3 sequences, around a third of them appearing once. Sequenced here: cultured CD8+ T cells from PBMCs, sampled from culture after CMV antigen stimulation. The TCR was taken from a human donor in good health (CMV status not recorded). Some clones in this sample may be carry-over from other donors' samples. The genes are TRBV7-6 and TRBJ1-2, with 10 nucleotides matching TRBD1. The chain's CDR3 is CASSLKGTGADYGYTF. DNA of the CDR3: TGTGCCAGCAGCTTAAAAGGGACAGGGGCTGACTATGGCTACACCTTC.